Following are 25 T cell receptor beta chains from one sample sequenced in a study of T-cell reconstitution after alpha-beta-depleted transplantation in children. A library of TCRbeta sequences, prepared with unique molecular identifiers, was generated. One entry per CDR3 protein, called by TCRdb with MiXCR from the PCR reads. Among hundreds of thousands of distinct CDR3 sequences, 10% to 15% were seen once, and the ten largest hold over 2%. This sample comprised PBMCs, mostly from graft donor cells, obtained 360 days after TCRalphabeta/CD19-depleted stem cell transplant. These receptors originate from a male patient younger than 18 who had a stem cell transplant for acute myeloid leukemia, so the T cells may come from the graft donor.

This clonotype was observed a handful of times. V and J are TRBV7-9 and TRBJ2-5, with 8 bases fitting TRBD2. CDR1 and CDR2 from the germline V gene are SEHNR and FQNEAQ (reference sequence). The length of the CDR3 is 13 residues. V was pared by 7 bases and J by 2 bases, with 3 bases of the junction left unmatched. CDR3 sequence (DNA): TGTGCCAGCACCGTAGCGGGACAAGAGACCCAGTACTTC. Protein product: CASTVAGQETQYF.

The V gene is TRBV12-3 or TRBV12-4, the J gene TRBJ2-5; 9 positions agree with TRBD2. With 2 bases clipped from V and 7 bases from J, the junction kept 5 bases outside the gene matches. This CDR3 is built from 14 residues. CDR3 sequence (DNA): TGTGCCAGCAGTTTATTAGCGGGAGATGGGACCCAGTACTTC. As protein: CASSLLAGDGTQYF.

This chain connects TRBV9 to TRBJ2-3; TRBD2 aligns across 10 bases. Germline V gene lookup returns CDR1 SGDLS and CDR2 YYNGEE. V shed 3 bases and J 7 bases; nucleotides not matched to a gene: 14. The CDR3 runs to 17 residues. CDR3 coding DNA: TGTGCCAGCAGCGCCGTAGCGGGAGGAGTTGGGAGGAATACGCAGTATTTT. It specifies CASSAVAGGVGRNTQYF.

The chain uses TRBV6-6 and TRBJ2-2; D gene unclear. CDR3 length equals 11 residues. Trimming shortened V by 11 bases and J by 7 bases, and 11 bases separated the two germline ends. From germline, CDR1 is MNHNY and CDR2 SVGAGI (reference sequence). The CDR3 sequence: CAGMGGGELFF. DNA for the CDR3: TGTGCCGGCATGGGCGGCGGGGAGCTGTTTTTT.

A word on this clonotype: No conserved phenylalanine or tryptophan ends this CDR3, so it is likely a read error. The chain has TRBV3-1 and TRBJ1-1; D perhaps matches TRBD1 (5 bases). The germline gives CDR1 LGHDT, CDR2 YNNKEL (reference sequence). The CDR3 spans 15 residues. The ends were cut back, 1 base at V and 1 base at J, with 10 bases in the middle. This CDR3 reads CASSQGGRPNTEAFC. The CDR3 coding sequence is TGTGCCAGCAGCCAAGGGGGACGTCCGAACACTGAAGCTTTCTGT.

The chain uses TRBV5-1 and TRBJ2-1, with 7 bases lining up with TRBD2. This CDR3 contains 13 residues. Germline V CDR1 and CDR2: SGHRS, YFSETQ. Trimming at V came to 4 bases and at J to 15 bases, leaving 13 bases not matched to a gene. The CDR3 region is CASSHGMGGYWFF. CDR3 DNA sequence: TGCGCCAGCAGCCATGGGATGGGGGGGTATTGGTTCTTC.

This clonotype was counted only a few times. The rearrangement joins TRBV12-3 or TRBV12-4 to TRBJ1-5; D is unresolved. This CDR3 spans 17 amino acids. Trimming shortened V by 0 bases and J by 4 bases, and 16 bases separated the two germline ends. CDR3 protein: CASSLALMAKGNQPQHF. The CDR3 nucleotides read TGTGCCAGCAGTTTAGCGCTCATGGCTAAAGGGAATCAGCCCCAGCATTTT.

This clonotype was seen more than once but under ten times. The chain joins TRBV6-5 to TRBJ2-1; 11 bases align to TRBD1. This CDR3 is built from 13 residues. After removal of 9 bases from V and 6 bases from J, the junction contained 4 bases not matched to a gene. Germline values: CDR1 MNHEY, CDR2 SVGAGI. CDR3 in amino acids: CASSGTGGNEQFF. CDR3 coding DNA: TGTGCCAGTTCCGGGACAGGGGGCAATGAGCAGTTCTTC.

The J gene is TRBJ2-3, the V gene TRBV6-2 or TRBV6-3, with D possibly TRBD2 on 5 matching bases. This CDR3 has 15 residues. CDR1 is MNHEY, CDR2 SVGEGT, per germline. V lost 5 bases and J lost 4, with 16 bases in between. CDR3 sequence reads: CASSPPGIVADTQYF. In nucleotides, the CDR3 is TGTGCCAGCAGTCCCCCGGGGATCGTCGCAGATACGCAGTATTTT.

This clonotype was observed at least ten times. The chain employs TRBV28 and TRBJ2-5, with a tentative D call TRBD1 (5 bases). Germline V CDR1 and CDR2: MDHEN, SYDVKM. The V and J ends lost 7 bases and 2 bases respectively, with 11 bases between them. This CDR3 spans 13 amino acids. For the CDR3, the DNA is TGTGCCAGCAATCAACAGGTTCAAGAGACCCAGTACTTC. The encoded protein is CASNQQVQETQYF. Based on the CDR3 plus reference TRBV28 and TRBJ2-5, the full variable domain is DVKVTQSSRYLVKRTGEKVFLECVQDMDHENMFWYRQDPGLGLRLIYFSYDVKMKEKGDIPEGYSVSREKKERFSLILESASTNQTSMYLCASNQQVQETQYFGPGTRLLVL.

This chain connects TRBV20-1 to TRBJ2-7; 9 nucleotides line up with TRBD2. CDR1 and CDR2 from the germline V gene are DFQATT and SNEGSKA (reference sequence). Losses at the gene ends were 6 bases for V and 9 bases for J; bases not matched to a gene: 18. The CDR3 totals 15 residues. The CDR3 reads CSASAVASGAEGQYF. For the CDR3, the DNA is TGCAGTGCGTCAGCCGTGGCTAGCGGGGCCGAGGGGCAGTACTTC.

The chain recombines TRBV7-2 with TRBJ2-7; 8 nucleotides line up with TRBD2. The CDR3 is 18 amino acids. The trim removed 4 bases at V and 4 bases at J, leaving 18 bases unmatched. Germline values: CDR1 SGHTA, CDR2 FQGNSA. CDR3 nucleotides: TGTGCCAGCAGCTCTAGCCCCCTTCGACGGGAGGGCCCTTACGAGCAGTACTTC. Amino acids: CASSSSPLRREGPYEQYF.

This clonotype appeared many times. The chain combines TRBV12-3 or TRBV12-4 with TRBJ2-5; D uncertain. The germline V and J ends were trimmed by 8 bases and 4 bases, with 8 bases remaining between them. The CDR3 contains 11 residues. CDR3 sequence reads: CASGQRETQYF. The CDR3 DNA is TGTGCCAGCGGCCAGCGAGAGACCCAGTACTTC.

This clonotype was picked up a small number of times. V is TRBV7-9 and J is TRBJ1-4; D uncertain. The V end lost 4 bases, the J end lost 5 bases, and 11 bases lay between the germline ends. CDR3 length: 14 amino acids. Per the germline V gene, CDR1 is SEHNR and CDR2 is FQNEAQ (reference sequence). As DNA, the CDR3 is TGTGCCAGCAGCTCTGGACCGATCAATGAAAAACTGTTTTTT. It yields the protein CASSSGPINEKLFF.

The chain has TRBV23-1 and TRBJ2-1, with TRBD2 as a possible D gene (5 bases). Being an ORF, TRBV23-1 has a function that is uncertain. This CDR3 region has 15 residues. Trimming took 0 bases from V and 7 from J, leaving 13 bases between them. The CDR3 loop is CASSQSIGLPNEQFF. The CDR3, as DNA: TGCGCCAGCAGTCAATCGATCGGACTCCCAAATGAGCAGTTCTTC.

On this clonotype itself: A much more abundant neighbour one base away suggests this may be a read error. This rearrangement joins TRBV7-9 to TRBJ1-3; 7 bases match TRBD1. This CDR3 has 15 amino acids. Germline V gene sequence: CDR1 SEHNR, CDR2 FQNEAQ (reference sequence). The CDR3 loop is CASILSTGVGNTIYF. Written as DNA, the CDR3 is TGTGCCAGCATCTTATCCACAGGGGTCGGAAACACCATATATTTT.

This clonotype occurred a few times. The V call is TRBV10-3, the J call TRBJ2-2; 7 bases are shared with TRBD2. The CDR3 runs 19 residues. Germline V gene lookup returns CDR1 ENHRY and CDR2 SYGVKD. After removal of 0 bases from V and 4 bases from J, the junction contained 14 bases not matched to a gene. The CDR3 here is CAISESDIVLAEFTGELFF. CDR3 in DNA: TGTGCCATCAGTGAGTCAGACATCGTCCTAGCGGAGTTCACCGGGGAGCTGTTTTTT.

This clonotype was observed a few times. The rearrangement links TRBV18 to TRBJ2-2, with D maybe TRBD2 (6 bases). The germline V and J ends were trimmed by 0 bases and 2 bases, with 16 bases remaining between them. Germline CDR1 and CDR2: KGHSH and LQKENI. CDR3 length equals 18 residues. DNA of the CDR3: TGTGCCAGCTCACCACCAAGCTCCCTAGCGATTAACACCGGGGAGCTGTTTTTT. This translates into CASSPPSSLAINTGELFF.

This clonotype appeared a few times. The rearrangement links TRBV28 to TRBJ2-6; D uncertain. The germline V and J ends were trimmed by 3 bases and 2 bases, with 8 bases remaining between them. The CDR3 is 15 residues long. CDR1 and CDR2 (germline): MDHEN, SYDVKM. The CDR3 nucleotides are TGTGCCAGCAGTTTCCCGGCCCCTGGGGCCAACGTCCTGACTTTC. It codes for CASSFPAPGANVLTF.

V and J are TRBV11-2 and TRBJ2-1; 8 nucleotides agree with TRBD1. The V and J ends lost 5 bases and 4 bases, in that order; junction bases with no gene match: 16. The germline V gene encodes CDR1 SGHAT and CDR2 FQNNGV. This CDR3 has 18 residues. CDR3 sequence reads: CASSTLRGQGKEYNEQFF. The CDR3 DNA reads as TGTGCCAGCAGCACCCTCCGCGGACAGGGCAAGGAGTACAATGAGCAGTTCTTC.

The V gene is TRBV5-1, the J gene TRBJ2-1, with TRBD2 identical over 9 bases. Trimming took 1 base from V and 0 from J; bases not matched to a gene: 14. The germline V gene has CDR1 SGHRS and CDR2 YFSETQ. This CDR3 has 20 amino acids. The CDR3 DNA sequence: TGCGCCAGCAGCTTGAGGCCTAAGAGACTAGCGGCGAGCTCCTACAATGAGCAGTTCTTC. Protein: CASSLRPKRLAASSYNEQFF. The whole variable domain, filled in from reference TRBV5-1 and TRBJ2-1, reads KAGVTQTPRYLIKTRGQQVTLSCSPISGHRSVSWYQQTPGQGLQFLFEYFSETQRNKGNFPGRFSGRQFSNSRSEMNVSTLELGDSALYLCASSLRPKRLAASSYNEQFFGPGTRLTVL.

The chain carries TRBV2 and TRBJ2-3; maybe TRBD2 (6 bases). The CDR3 is made up of 14 amino acids. In germline, CDR1 is SNHLY, CDR2 FYNNEI. Trimming took off 6 bases at V and 0 bases at J, with 10 bases between the two ends. The CDR3 DNA follows: TGTGCCAGCAGGGCCGGGAGAAGCACAGATACGCAGTATTTT. This codes for CASRAGRSTDTQYF.

There are many counts of this clonotype. V and J are TRBV4-3 and TRBJ1-1; D unresolved. The germline CDR1 and CDR2 sequences are LGHNA and YSLEER. The CDR3 extends over 13 amino acids. Between the trimmed V and J ends, which lost 2 bases and 2 bases, there was a span of 6 bases. The CDR3 region is CASSQKFNTEAFF. The CDR3 DNA follows: TGCGCCAGCAGCCAAAAGTTTAACACTGAAGCTTTCTTT.

The chain links TRBV28 to TRBJ2-1; weak D call: TRBD2 (6 bases). The CDR3 extends over 18 amino acids. Germline V gene lookup returns CDR1 MDHEN and CDR2 SYDVKM. V was clipped by 2 bases and J by 4 bases, with 21 bases between them. The CDR3 nucleotides are TGTGCCAGCAGTTTAGGAGGGAGCCCCTCCCAGAGATACAATGAGCAGTTCTTC. Encoded protein: CASSLGGSPSQRYNEQFF.

The J gene is TRBJ2-7, the V gene TRBV14, with 15 positions matching TRBD2. Germline V gives CDR1 SGHDN, CDR2 FVKESK. The CDR3 runs to 19 residues. The ends lost 4 bases at V and 1 base at J; junction bases unmatched: 11. CDR3 protein: CASSLPRTSGRATSYEQYF. Here the CDR3 DNA reads TGTGCCAGCAGCCTCCCTCGGACTAGCGGGAGGGCCACATCCTACGAGCAGTACTTC. Supplemented by reference TRBV14 and TRBJ2-7, the full variable domain reads EAGVTQFPSHSVIEKGQTVTLRCDPISGHDNLYWYRRVMGKEIKFLLHFVKESKQDESGMPNNRFLAERTGGTYSTLKVQPAELEDSGVYFCASSLPRTSGRATSYEQYFGPGTRLTVT.